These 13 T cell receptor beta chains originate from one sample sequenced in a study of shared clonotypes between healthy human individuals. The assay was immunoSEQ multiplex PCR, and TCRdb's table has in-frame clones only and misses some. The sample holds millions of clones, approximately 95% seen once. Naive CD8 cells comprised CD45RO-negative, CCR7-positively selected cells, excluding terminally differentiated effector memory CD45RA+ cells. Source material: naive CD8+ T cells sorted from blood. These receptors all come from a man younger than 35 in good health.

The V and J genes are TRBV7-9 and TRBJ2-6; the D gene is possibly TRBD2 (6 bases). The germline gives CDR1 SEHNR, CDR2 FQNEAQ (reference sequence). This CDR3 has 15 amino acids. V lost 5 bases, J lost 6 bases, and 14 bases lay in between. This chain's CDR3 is CASSAWDSSANVLTF. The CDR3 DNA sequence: TGTGCCAGCAGCGCGTGGGACTCCTCGGCCAACGTCCTGACTTTC.

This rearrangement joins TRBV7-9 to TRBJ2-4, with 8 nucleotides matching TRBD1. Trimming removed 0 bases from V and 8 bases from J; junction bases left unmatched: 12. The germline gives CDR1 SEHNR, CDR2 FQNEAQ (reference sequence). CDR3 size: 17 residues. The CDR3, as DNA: TGTGCCAGCAGCTTAGCGCAAGACAGGGGCGGCGAGGACATTCAGTACTTC. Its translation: CASSLAQDRGGEDIQYF. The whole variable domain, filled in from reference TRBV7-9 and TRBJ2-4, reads DTGVSQNPRHKITKRGQNVTFRCDPISEHNRLYWYRQTLGQGPEFLTYFQNEAQLEKSRLLSDRFSAERPKGSFSTLEIQRTEQGDSAMYLCASSLAQDRGGEDIQYFGAGTRLSVL.

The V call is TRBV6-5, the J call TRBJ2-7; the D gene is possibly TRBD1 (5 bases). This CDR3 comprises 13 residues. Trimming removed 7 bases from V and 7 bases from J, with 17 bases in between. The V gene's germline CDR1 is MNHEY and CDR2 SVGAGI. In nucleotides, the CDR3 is TGTGCCAGCACAAGCCAGTTTCAGGGAGAGCAGTACTTC. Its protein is CASTSQFQGEQYF.

Here the CDR3 DNA reads TGTGCCAGTAGTATAGGGCTAGCGGGCCAACCCCTCCTGGACGATACGCAGTATTTT. Translated, it gives CASSIGLAGQPLLDDTQYF. This sequence joins TRBV19 and TRBJ2-3; 8 positions agree with TRBD2. Trimming took 1 base from V and 6 from J; bases not matched to a gene: 18. The CDR3 contains 19 residues. The germline V gene encodes CDR1 LNHDA and CDR2 SQIVND (reference sequence).

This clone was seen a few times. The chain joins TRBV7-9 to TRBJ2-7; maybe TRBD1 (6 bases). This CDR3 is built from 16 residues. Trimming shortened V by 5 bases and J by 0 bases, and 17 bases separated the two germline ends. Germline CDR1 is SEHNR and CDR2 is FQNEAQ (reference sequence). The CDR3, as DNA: TGTGCCAGCAGCCCATCGACAGGTGCCAGCTCCTACGAGCAGTACTTC. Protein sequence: CASSPSTGASSYEQYF.

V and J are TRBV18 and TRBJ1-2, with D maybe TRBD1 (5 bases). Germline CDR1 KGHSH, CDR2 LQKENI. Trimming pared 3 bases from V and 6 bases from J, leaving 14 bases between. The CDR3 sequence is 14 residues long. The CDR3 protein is CASSPSGDWDGYTF. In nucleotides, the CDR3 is TGTGCCAGCTCACCCTCGGGGGACTGGGATGGCTACACCTTC.

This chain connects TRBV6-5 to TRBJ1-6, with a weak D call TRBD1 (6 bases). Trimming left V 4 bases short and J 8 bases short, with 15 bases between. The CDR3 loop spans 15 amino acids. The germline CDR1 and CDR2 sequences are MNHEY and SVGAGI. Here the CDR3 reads CASSSESQGHSPLHF. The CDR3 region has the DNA TGTGCCAGCAGTTCCGAATCACAGGGTCATTCACCCCTCCACTTT.

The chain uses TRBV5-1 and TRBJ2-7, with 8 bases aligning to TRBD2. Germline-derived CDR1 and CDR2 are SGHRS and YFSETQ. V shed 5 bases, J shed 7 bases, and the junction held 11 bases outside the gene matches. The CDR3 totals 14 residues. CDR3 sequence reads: CASRGLETSGEQYF. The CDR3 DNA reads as TGCGCCAGCAGGGGACTAGAGACCTCTGGGGAGCAGTACTTC.

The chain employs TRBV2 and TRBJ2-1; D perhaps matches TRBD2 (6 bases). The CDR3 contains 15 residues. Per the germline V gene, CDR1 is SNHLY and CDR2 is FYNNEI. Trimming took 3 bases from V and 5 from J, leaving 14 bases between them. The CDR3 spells CASSDGKIADNEQFF. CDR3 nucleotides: TGTGCCAGCAGTGACGGGAAAATAGCGGACAATGAGCAGTTCTTC.

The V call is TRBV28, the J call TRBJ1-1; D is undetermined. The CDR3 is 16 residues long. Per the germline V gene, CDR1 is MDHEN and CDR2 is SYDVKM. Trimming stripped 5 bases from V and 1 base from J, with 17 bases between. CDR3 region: CASSNGGWRENTEAFF. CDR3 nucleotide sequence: TGTGCCAGCAGTAACGGCGGTTGGAGGGAGAACACTGAAGCTTTCTTT.

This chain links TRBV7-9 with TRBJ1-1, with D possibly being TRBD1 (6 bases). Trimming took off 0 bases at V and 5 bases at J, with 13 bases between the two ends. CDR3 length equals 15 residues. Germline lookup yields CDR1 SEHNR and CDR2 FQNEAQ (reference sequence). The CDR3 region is CASSLASGARTEAFF. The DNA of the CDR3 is TGTGCCAGCAGCTTAGCCTCAGGGGCGCGGACTGAAGCTTTCTTT.

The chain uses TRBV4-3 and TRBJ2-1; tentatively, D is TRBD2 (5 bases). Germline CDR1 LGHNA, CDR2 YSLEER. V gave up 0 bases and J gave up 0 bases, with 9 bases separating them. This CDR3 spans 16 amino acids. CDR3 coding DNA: TGCGCCAGCAGCCAAGAGCGGGCTAGCTCCTACAATGAGCAGTTCTTC. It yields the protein CASSQERASSYNEQFF.

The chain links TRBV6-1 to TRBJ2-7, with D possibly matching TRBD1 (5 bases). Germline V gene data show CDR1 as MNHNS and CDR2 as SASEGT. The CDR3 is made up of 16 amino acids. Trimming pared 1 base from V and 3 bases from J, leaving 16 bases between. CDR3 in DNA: TGTGCCAGCAGTGAAGTTTGGCAGGGCTTCATCTACGAGCAGTACTTC. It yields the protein CASSEVWQGFIYEQYF.